The rows below give T cell receptor beta chains drawn from one sample of a study of CD8+ T cells in alopecia areata. Clones were read by immunoSEQ multiplex PCR, and TCRdb kept only the in-frame ones, dropping some. The data contain about 150,000 clones, 87% of them singletons. Sequencing used CD8+ T cells sorted from blood, obtained at week 0. These receptors all stem from a human donor with alopecia areata. Each CDR3 is given without its conserved first and last residue. A D gene is named only where the DNA matches it firmly. Expanded clones get a size class; other rows say once, few or many, or leave the size out.

clone_size d_call cdr3_length j_call v_call cdr3_aa
- TRBD1 12 TRBJ2-4 TRBV29-1 SVEAGDRENIQY
few TRBD2 13 TRBJ2-7 TRBV30 AWSGLAGNSYEQY
- TRBD1 14 TRBJ2-3 TRBV30 AWSNPGQGYTDTQY
once - 9 TRBJ2-1 TRBV9 ASSPGNEQF
- TRBD1 14 TRBJ2-1 TRBV29-1 SVEGGQSLSYNEQF
- - 10 TRBJ2-7 TRBV7-9 ASSFDGYEQY
once - 13 TRBJ2-7 TRBV5-1 ASSLDQGVNYEQY
- TRBD2 12 TRBJ2-7 TRBV19 ASTPGLPSYEQY
- - 11 TRBJ2-3 TRBV29-1 SASPGGTDTQY
- TRBD2 15 TRBJ2-1 TRBV7-7 ASSSTSGRGSYNEQF
- - 13 TRBJ1-2 TRBV27 ASSFGRGANYGYT
- TRBD2 14 TRBJ2-1 TRBV19 ASSIDLASGNNEQF
- TRBD1 13 TRBJ2-7 TRBV2 ASSETGTGPYEQY
- TRBD1 12 TRBJ1-6 TRBV27 ASSSDRSNSPLH
- - 11 TRBJ2-3 TRBV6-1 ASSDVGVDTQY
- TRBD1 10 TRBJ2-7 TRBV7-9 ASSWDSYEQY
- TRBD2 16 TRBJ2-1 TRBV5-1 ASSLFASGRVAGDEQF
once TRBD1 13 TRBJ2-7 TRBV10-3 AIYWDRASSYEQY
- - 7 TRBJ2-1 TRBV19 AAGYEQF
- - 11 TRBJ2-1 TRBV14 ASSQDWGGEQF
- TRBD1 13 TRBJ1-5 TRBV6-1 ASTTTGESNQPQH
- TRBD2 14 TRBJ2-3 TRBV6-1 ASSGSSGGATDTQY
- - 10 TRBJ1-2 TRBV29-1 SVEQGNYGYT
- TRBD1 16 TRBJ2-5 TRBV7-9 ASSLPGQGRWIRETQY
- - 11 TRBJ2-1 TRBV25-1 ASSEWGTAERF
few - 12 TRBJ2-7 TRBV9 ASSVGQQPYEQY
- - 14 TRBJ2-2 TRBV10-3 AISESGGGNTGELF
- - 12 TRBJ2-3 TRBV29-1 SVDSRGNTDTQY
- - 13 TRBJ1-2 TRBV7-9 ASSFRGFPRYGYT
- TRBD2 14 TRBJ2-1 TRBV7-2 ASSLGGLAGVGEQF
- - 12 TRBJ2-7 TRBV7-9 ASSLPDSTYEQY
- - 12 TRBJ2-7 TRBV5-6 ASREQVSPYEQY
medium-sized - 15 TRBJ1-2 TRBV2 ASSALGSKQFNYGYT
once - 12 TRBJ1-5 TRBV11-1 ASSPDGENQPQH
once - 8 TRBJ1-3 TRBV2 ASSRNTIY
- - 12 TRBJ2-6 TRBV2 ASSERSGYNVLT
few TRBD1 12 TRBJ1-5 TRBV7-9 ASSRQGADQPQH
- TRBD1 12 TRBJ2-1 TRBV27 ASSLPGGRDEQF
- - 10 TRBJ2-1 TRBV7-7 ASSRTGGEQF
- TRBD2 15 TRBJ2-5 TRBV7-8 ASSLALGGLAEETQY
- - 17 TRBJ2-7 TRBV21-1 ASSKWGTLGTASSYEQY
- TRBD2 14 TRBJ2-3 TRBV27 ASSLFGGSPTDTQY